The next 9 T cell receptor beta chains were all read from a single sample in a study of blood T cell repertoires in COVID-19. Sequencing was performed with immunoSEQ multiplex PCR; in TCRdb, only in-frame clones are kept and a portion is missing. There are some 170,000 clones in the sample; roughly 80% occur only once, and about 19% lies in the top ten. Specimen: peripheral blood. The receptor source for this set is an elderly woman with acute or convalescent COVID-19.

J is TRBJ2-2 and V is TRBV4-3, with TRBD1 identical over 8 bases. Germline trimming cut 0 bases from V and 4 bases from J; bases unmatched to any gene: 1. The CDR3 consists of 15 residues. Germline values: CDR1 LGHNA, CDR2 YSLEER. Written as DNA, the CDR3 is TGCGCCAGCAGCCAAGAGGACAGGGTCACCGGGGAGCTGTTTTTT. Translation: CASSQEDRVTGELFF.

The rearrangement uses TRBV19 and TRBJ1-2; TRBD1 agrees at 8 bases. Germline lookup yields CDR1 LNHDA and CDR2 SQIVND (reference sequence). The ends lost 2 bases at V and 4 bases at J; junction bases unmatched: 6. This CDR3 is 15 amino acids long. The CDR3 nucleotides are TGTGCCAGTAGTATATTGGACAGGGCTACCTATGGCTACACCTTC. Translated: CASSILDRATYGYTF. The full variable domain, in which reference TRBV19 and TRBJ1-2 provide the parts outside the CDR3, is DGGITQSPKYLFRKEGQNVTLSCEQNLNHDAMYWYRQDPGQGLRLIYYSQIVNDFQKGDIAEGYSVSREKKESFPLTVTSAQKNPTAFYLCASSILDRATYGYTFGSGTRLTVV.

The chain has TRBV19 and TRBJ2-7; TRBD1 matches at 8 bases. The CDR3 length is 16 residues. Germline V gene lookup returns CDR1 LNHDA and CDR2 SQIVND (reference sequence). Trimming took 7 bases from V and 1 from J; bases not matched to a gene: 12. The chain's CDR3 is CASTGKWTGRSYEQYF. CDR3 coding DNA: TGTGCCAGTACCGGGAAATGGACAGGGAGATCCTACGAGCAGTACTTC.

This clone was seen at least ten times. The rearrangement joins TRBV5-1 to TRBJ2-2; 13 bases fit TRBD2. Germline lookup yields CDR1 SGHRS and CDR2 YFSETQ. The CDR3 is 18 residues long. V shed 4 bases, J shed 2 bases, and the junction held 8 bases outside the gene matches. This chain's CDR3 is CASSRTSGRAFNTGELFF. In DNA form, the CDR3 reads TGCGCCAGCAGCCGCACTAGCGGGAGGGCCTTTAACACCGGGGAGCTGTTTTTT.

This chain uses TRBV7-2 with TRBJ1-6, with 9 bases fitting TRBD1. CDR1 and CDR2 (germline): SGHTA, FQGNSA. This CDR3 is built from 15 residues. After removal of 5 bases from V and 5 bases from J, the junction contained 4 bases not matched to a gene. This CDR3 is CASSTGQGNNSPLHF. The DNA for the CDR3 is TGTGCCAGCAGCACAGGACAGGGGAATAATTCACCCCTCCACTTT. The whole variable domain, filled in from reference TRBV7-2 and TRBJ1-6, reads GAGVSQSPSNKVTEKGKDVELRCDPISGHTALYWYRQSLGQGLEFLIYFQGNSAPDKSGLPSDRFSAERTGGSVSTLTIQRTQQEDSAVYLCASSTGQGNNSPLHFGNGTRLTVT.

This clone has a single count. The chain joins TRBV7-9 to TRBJ1-6, with 8 bases aligning to TRBD1. The J segment lost 5 bases and the V segment lost 7 bases, leaving 7 bases of the junction unmatched. Germline CDR1 and CDR2: SEHNR and FQNEAQ (reference sequence). The CDR3 consists of 15 residues. CDR3 nucleotide sequence: TGTGCCAGCACCGATGACAGGGGCGATAATTCACCCCTCCACTTT. This codes for CASTDDRGDNSPLHF.

The rearrangement joins TRBV2 to TRBJ2-3; TRBD2 matches at 7 bases. CDR3 length equals 13 residues. V lost 11 bases and J lost 5; bases outside the gene matches: 10. CDR1 and CDR2 from the germline V gene are SNHLY and FYNNEI. The chain's CDR3 is CASAGIAGDTQYF. CDR3 bases: TGTGCCTCGGCGGGGATAGCGGGAGATACGCAGTATTTT.

This sequence joins TRBV4-1 and TRBJ1-4, with TRBD1 matching over 7 bases. The CDR3 extends over 16 amino acids. Germline CDR1 is MGHRA and CDR2 is YSYEKL. V lost 4 bases to trimming and J lost 6 bases; unmatched junction nucleotides: 11. This CDR3 reads CASSRSGDQGDEKLFF. CDR3 nucleotide sequence: TGCGCCAGCAGCCGGTCTGGGGATCAGGGGGATGAAAAACTGTTTTTT.

This chain connects TRBV2 to TRBJ1-3, with TRBD1 identical over 7 bases. CDR1 and CDR2 from the germline V gene are SNHLY and FYNNEI. This CDR3 comprises 13 residues. Losses at the gene ends were 4 bases for V and 4 bases for J; bases not matched to a gene: 1. The DNA for the CDR3 is TGTGCCAGCAGTGGGGACAGCGGAAACACCATATATTTT. Amino acids: CASSGDSGNTIYF.